This TCR beta chain is from a study of cytomegalovirus exposure and HLA in healthy donors (TCRdb year 2017). As for the study more broadly: According to an earlier analysis of 550 to 700 of the donors, roughly 180 million T cells yielded 90 million to 130 million unique TCR beta sequences and approximately 300 Gb of sequence data. An early release covering roughly 600 HLA-typed donors comprised roughly 300 gigabases of sequencing data and tens of millions of unique TCR sequences. Of the 300 to 450 genotyped donors, approximately 83% fell in the genetic ancestry cluster associated with self-reported Caucasian donors. The study aimed to test whether cataloging public T cell receptors could reveal signatures of past pathogen exposure. The study profiled the T cell repertoires of hundreds of subjects by immunosequencing and related them to cytomegalovirus serostatus. A separate validation cohort of approximately 120 different subjects was used in addition to the approximately 670-subject first cohort. The study combined high-throughput TCR immunosequencing, statistical association of individual TCRs with disease status, and machine learning to predict cytomegalovirus infection status. A later analysis re-analyzed previously published TCR beta repertoires from roughly 630 donors and added high-resolution HLA genotyping to study TCR occurrence patterns. Rather than using new phenotypic data, the later analysis identified candidate immune exposures from TCR beta sequences and from how often those sequences occurred across donors. An earlier analysis of around 580 of the donors used high-throughput TCR beta sequencing to judge whether each TCR beta V gene segment behaved as functional or pseudogenic. Donor age, sex, ethnicity and CMV serostatus were compiled together with the repertoire data. Genome-wide SNP genotypes for about 55% of the roughly 670 donors were used in a later genetic analysis, which treated that subset as a discovery cohort. Every repertoire in the discovery cohort had been generated on one and the same sequencing platform. HLA typing included class I and class II loci at four-digit resolution. The number of typed donors differed by locus: roughly 620-630 for A, B, C, DRB1 and DQB1; 500 to 550 for DQA1; some 610 for DPA1; and 400 to 480 for DPB1. Roughly 5 DR-DQ haplotypes were handled as single units for association and clustering, since linkage in the cohort was strong. Among about 410 genotyped donors of the cohort, an average of approximately 240,000 unique TCR beta nucleotide sequences was sequenced per donor, of which roughly 18% were non-productive.

The cohort consisted of 666 healthy bone marrow donors. At the time of sampling, all cohort members were nominally healthy, though unrecorded immune exposures were likely present. The donor tested CMV seropositive and was one of the 289 seropositive cohort members. Each donor provided a peripheral blood sample, and peripheral blood mononuclear cells were used for TCR beta sequencing. Genomic DNA extraction from the blood cell samples was performed with the Qiagen DNeasy Blood Extraction Kit. The library came from the immunoSEQ multiplex PCR assay. For the multiplex PCR, a mixture combining 60 forward primers for TCR Vbeta segments and 13 reverse primers for TCR Jbeta segments was used. The CDR3 region of rearranged TCR beta genes was amplified from genomic DNA with a multiplex PCR assay. On the Illumina HiSeq System, the amplified TCR beta libraries were sequenced as 87-base-pair reads. The paper's data handling went like this. In a later analysis, tens of millions of unique TCR beta chains were counted across the roughly 700 repertoires, and roughly 9.9 million of these chains were shared by at least two donors. A nearest-neighbor algorithm error-corrected the raw reads and collapsed the reads into unique sequences, merging closely related sequences to remove PCR and sequencing errors. V, D and J gene segments were assigned by aligning CDR3 sequences to IMGT reference sequences. For a sequence to be retained, a match of at least six nucleotides to both a V gene segment and a J gene segment was required. Rearrangements were called productive when the CDR3 lacked stop codons and stayed in frame with V and J; all others were non-productive. CDR3 was defined according to IMGT convention as the region running from the second conserved V-encoded cysteine to the conserved J-encoded phenylalanine. The earlier analysis of 587 of the donors excluded sequences that lacked an unambiguous match to a single V gene segment. In an earlier analysis of roughly 600 of the donors, a V segment was called functional when productive rearrangements were above 56.7%, and segregating when the standard deviation between donors exceeded 5%. A statistical classification framework was built to diagnose cytomegalovirus status from the catalog of TCR beta chain sequences. In a later analysis, V and J genes were assigned by comparing TCR nucleotide sequences against IMGT/GENE-DB human TR gene sequences. Using the TCRdist pipeline, a later analysis assigned CDR3 sequences along with most-parsimonious VDJ recombination scenarios. In a later analysis, each TCR beta chain was defined by its CDR3 amino acid sequence together with its V-gene family, and reads lacking a unique V-gene family were excluded. In a later analysis, a few hundred highly shared, low-generation-probability nucleotide sequences were removed to address suspected cross-contamination and a sequencing artifact. In a later analysis, a clonal expansion index was calculated for each public chain from normalized within-repertoire ranks of inferred template counts. In a later analysis, generation probabilities were computed using a VDJ recombination model fitted to out-of-frame rearrangements, and the results were checked against IGoR. In a later analysis, TCR-TCR, TCR-HLA and TCR-CMV co-occurrence was scored with hypergeometric tests, and a repertoire-size bias correction was applied to TCR pairs. False discovery rates were estimated in a later analysis by permuting HLA or CMV assignments 20 times. In a later analysis, co-occurring TCRs were grouped with DBSCAN, and TCRdist sequence similarity was added when clustering was performed within HLA-allele-positive subsets. Repertoires with fewer than 30,000 or more than 120,000 public chains were left out of co-occurrence clustering, as were a handful of repertoires with anomalous nucleotide sharing. TCRdb holds this immuneACCESS table with in-frame rearrangements only. Some clones are missing; in checked studies, unresolved V genes explain under half, and the rest has no known cause. That table furnishes V, J and clone size, whereas the DNA furnished D and trimming. The sample records tens of thousands of clones, more than 60% of which are singletons. The ten largest account for around 15% of the sample.

From the germline V gene, CDR1 is SNHLY and CDR2 is FYNNEI. Trimming takes 8 bases from V and 5 bases from J, and the germline ends sit 12 bases apart. The CDR3 covers 12 residues, taking in both the cysteine and the phenylalanine. The sequence is cut down to CDR3 DNA, 36 bases in frame from base 1. This clone was seen a few times. Its antigen remains undetermined. No base-level quality is on record; no much larger clone is a single base apart. General findings and caveats noted by the study authors: A cluster of highly shared sequence variants was judged likely to be a technical artifact of the sequencing pipeline. While some public TCRs were present in many individuals, most TCR sequences turned up only very rarely across donors. A later analysis associated 15,000 or so TCR beta sequences with specific HLA alleles at a false discovery rate of 0.05. Correlated functional status among segregating V segments might reflect linkage disequilibrium, but an unknown experimental factor could not be ruled out. Because HLA typing was unavailable for some donors at each locus, only the typed subset was used in association tests. The study listed approximately 150 TCR beta chains as associated with cytomegalovirus. Strong co-occurrence of HLA alleles, especially DR and DQ, made assigning TCR associations to individual alleles difficult. In a later analysis, HLA-associated TCR beta chains showed more clonal expansion and lower generation probabilities than non-associated chains that were equally common. In vitro tests confirmed that a few of the cytomegalovirus-associated TCR beta chains recognize cytomegalovirus antigens. In this cohort, only TCR beta chains were sequenced, and detectable features were limited by the absence of alpha or paired-chain data. An earlier analysis of roughly 570 of the donors showed that most TCR beta V segments appeared in productive rearrangements either about 90% or about 30% of the time, which broadly matched IMGT annotations. A further reported finding was that TCR beta sequences accurately predicted the HLA-A and HLA-B alleles for most subjects in the first cohort. In a later genetic analysis, a missense DCLRE1C variant was associated with V-gene and J-gene trimming of TCR beta chains, and the association was replicated in an independent cohort. The authors suggested that the approach could potentially be extended to other disease states and immunological phenotypes. Roughly uniform sequencing depth across donors was assumed in presence/absence analyses, although this assumption may not hold. Because the 87-base-pair reads could not distinguish some IMGT-functional V segments, including TRBV6-2 and TRBV6-3, those segments were excluded. A later analysis found that TCR association rates varied across HLA loci, with DRB1 alleles showing the most associated TCRs and HLA-C alleles the fewest. Several of the top co-occurrence clusters appeared to be linked to parvovirus B19, influenza, CMV and Epstein-Barr virus, according to a later analysis. Most CMV-associated TCR beta chains appeared to be HLA-restricted in a later analysis, and the HLA associations seemed to be driven largely by CMV exposure. In both the original and validation cohorts, the classifier was reported to diagnose cytomegalovirus status with high specificity and sensitivity. According to a later genetic analysis, donors in an Asian-associated ancestry cluster had fewer N-insertions in productive TCRs than the approximately 630-donor mean. CMV serostatus was the only immune exposure information available for the cohort. The earlier analysis of around 600 of the donors excluded 15 to 20 rarely observed V segments, including chromosome 9 orphons, because counts were too low.

This clonotype was obtained from a male donor in good health and CMV-seropositive. The chain is encoded by TRBV2 joined to TRBJ2-5; the D segment could be TRBD1, given 5 matching bases. Input material: PBMCs. CDR3 sequence: CASVGRAETQYF. The DNA sequence is given as TGTGCCAGCGTGGGCAGGGCTGAGACCCAGTACTTC.